The source of this T cell receptor (beta chain) is a study of T cells in Graves' hyperthyroidism and ophthalmopathy. Graves' hyperthyroidism is called stable when ophthalmopathy does not progress within 18 months. Each diagnosis was grounded in clinical symptoms, serum thyroxine and TRAb, thyroid ultrasound, and orbital computed tomography. Trimming removed 5 bases from V and 3 bases from J, with 14 bases in between. The CDR3 runs 15 residues. RNA transcripts yielded amplified TCR beta CDR3 regions. An initial round of RT-PCR targeting the TCR CDR3 relied on the HTBI primer set. TCRdb itself ran the multiplex PCR reads through MiXCR, one entry per CDR3 protein. The sample holds over 450,000 distinct CDR3 sequences, over 13% seen once. This clonotype has a count of ten or more.

This sequence joins TRBV12-3 or TRBV12-4 and TRBJ2-1; no definite D call. This sequence was found in a woman aged 18-29 years with Graves' hyperthyroidism. Input material: blood. The CDR3: CASSVFRTLYNEQFF. CDR3 DNA sequence: TGTGCCAGCAGTGTCTTTCGCACCCTCTACAATGAGCAGTTCTTC.